This TCR beta chain came from a study of Graves' ophthalmopathy and Graves' hyperthyroidism (dated by TCRdb to the late 2010s). The study in broad terms: Peripheral blood samples were taken at the time of initial diagnosis, before any treatment was given. TCR beta repertoire signatures were used to distinguish Graves' ophthalmopathy from Graves' hyperthyroidism and to predict progression to ophthalmopathy. In total, some 130 blood samples were TCR-sequenced: around 42 ophthalmopathy, some 75 hyperthyroidism and some 17 hyperthyroidism-to-ophthalmopathy patients. A discovery set of more than 90 patients (43 ophthalmopathy, about 58 stable hyperthyroidism) was enrolled to explore V-J signatures distinguishing ophthalmopathy from hyperthyroidism. An independent validation cohort was composed of roughly 18 hyperthyroidism patients and about 17 patients who later progressed from hyperthyroidism to ophthalmopathy. In roughly six hyperthyroidism patients, T-cell repertoires of thyroid tissue and blood were compared. Once sampling was done, hyperthyroidism patients were given methimazole at a starting dose of 30 mg daily, while ophthalmopathy patients were given high-dose intravenous methylprednisolone.

The trim is 7 bases for V and 6 bases for J, with a gap of 13 bases between the germline ends. The CDR3 runs 11 residues from the cysteine to the phenylalanine. Only the CDR3 region is kept as DNA, spanning 33 bases read in frame from base 1. CDR1 and CDR2 are read off the germline V gene as SQVTM and ANQGSEA. For repertoire sequencing, TCR beta CDR3 regions were amplified from RNA transcripts. The first round was an RT-PCR using HTBI primers with the Qiagen OneStep RT-PCR kit, and this first round was followed by a second-round multiplex PCR, then size selection and purification. Libraries were sequenced paired-end with 100 bp reads on an Illumina HiSeq2000. In the paper's pipeline: SOAPnuke was used to process the reads, removing any read that contained adapters or uncalled bases, had a mean Phred below 15, or lacked an exact match to the constant primer or identifier. High-quality paired reads were merged with COPE v1.2.5. Each unique nucleotide sequence was defined as a clonotype, and clonotypes were aligned to IMGT TRB V, D and J references with MiTCR v1.1. The analysis was limited to V-J combinations with a frequency above 0.0001, which together covered roughly 99% of the repertoires. For each V-J combination, a TCR clonal expansion and chaos score was defined as the ratio of F50 clonal expansion to chaos observed in the TCRdist matrix. Welch's t-statistics and random forest were used to narrow the features down to around 13 V-J combinations, which were then fed into a naive Bayes classifier. The Morisita-Horn index was used to measure how similar the thyroid and blood repertoires were. TCRdb redid the processing of the public reads, applying fastp at Q25 and MiXCR, and retained in-frame beta chains. Identical CDR3 proteins give one entry, which carries the most common genes and DNA. The V and J calls reflect TCRdb's pipeline rather than the authors' work. Within this sample are 740,000 or so distinct CDR3 sequences, with 35% to 50% of them counted one time only. Roughly 45% of the sample is taken by the ten largest.

The research as a whole found: No statistical method was used to predetermine the sample size, and group allocation was not hidden from the investigators. In cross-validation, the 13-signature model distinguished ophthalmopathy from stable hyperthyroidism with around 86% sensitivity and around 83% specificity, while in the test set the corresponding values were roughly 80% and 75%. Most expanded thyroid clonotypes with frequency above 0.001 were also detected in blood, suggesting blood repertoires may reflect the thyroid immune response. In validation, the model predicted ophthalmopathy progression with about 71% sensitivity and approximately 78% specificity; some 13 predicted patients were CT-confirmed with GO in a median of around 6.5 months.

The ophthalmopathy patients had moderately to severely active disease, with a Clinical Activity Score of 3 or higher, a NOSPECS grade of 4 or higher, and a disease duration of less than 3 months. Patients with other autoimmune diseases, uncontrolled infections, pregnancy or lactation were excluded from the study. Diagnosis was based on clinical symptoms, serum thyroxine, TRAb, thyroid ultrasound and orbital computed tomography. Ficoll-Paque density gradient centrifugation was used to isolate PBMCs from about 10 ml of fresh peripheral blood. Trizol reagent was used to extract the total RNA, and its quality was then checked on an Agilent 2100 Bioanalyzer. Turning to this clonotype: The clone's antigen remains unknown. The sample holds no much larger clone one base away, and base qualities are not on file.

The sequenced material came from peripheral blood. In this chain, TRBV29-1 is recombined with TRBJ2-7; the D gene could be TRBD1 or TRBD2, each one agreeing over 5 bases. This receptor was identified in an adult man with Graves' ophthalmopathy. This receptor carries the CDR3 CSGSAGGEQYF. The nucleotide sequence is TGCAGCGGGTCAGCTGGGGGCGAGCAGTACTTC.